This record looks at one TCR beta chain sequence and its context. Its cognate antigen is unknown. The data were taken from a study of CD8+CD57+ T cells in acquired aplastic anemia. Profiling that covered TCR beta VDJ and CDR3 relied on genomic DNA as its template. One entry per CDR3 protein, called by TCRdb with MiXCR from the reads. Counted here are about 150,000 distinct CDR3 sequences, just over 50% occurring once; the ten biggest clones make up roughly 12%. CDR3 length: 12 residues. Per the germline V gene, CDR1 is SEHNR and CDR2 is FQNEAQ (reference sequence). The sequenced patients had an expansion of CD8+CD57+ cells seen by flow cytometry. Regarding the study as a whole: Shared by patients and controls, 25 to 30 CD8+ CDR3s were abundant in patients.

Specimen: sorted CD4+, CD8+, or CD8+CD57+ T cells (not recorded which) from PBMCs. This clonotype was sampled from a human donor with aplastic anemia. V is TRBV7-9 and J is TRBJ2-1; 10 nucleotides match TRBD2. CDR3 coding DNA: TGTGCGAGCGGGAGGGACGACAATGAGCAGTTCTTC. Its translation is CASGRDDNEQFF.